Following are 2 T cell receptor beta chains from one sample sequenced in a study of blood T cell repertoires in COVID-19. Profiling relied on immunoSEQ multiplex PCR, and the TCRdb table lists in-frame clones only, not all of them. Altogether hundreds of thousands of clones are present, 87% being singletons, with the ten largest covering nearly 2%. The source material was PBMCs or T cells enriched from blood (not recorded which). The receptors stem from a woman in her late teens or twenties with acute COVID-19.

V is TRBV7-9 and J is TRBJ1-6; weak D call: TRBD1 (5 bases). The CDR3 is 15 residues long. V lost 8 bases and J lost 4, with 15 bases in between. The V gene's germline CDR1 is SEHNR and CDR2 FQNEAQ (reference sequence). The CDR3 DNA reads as TGTGCCAGCCTCCCAGCCGCAGGGTATAATTCACCCCTCCACTTT. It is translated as CASLPAAGYNSPLHF.

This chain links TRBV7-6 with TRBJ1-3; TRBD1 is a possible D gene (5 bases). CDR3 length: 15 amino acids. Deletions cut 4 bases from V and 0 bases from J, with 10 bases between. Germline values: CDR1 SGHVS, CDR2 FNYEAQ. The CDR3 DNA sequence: TGTGCCAGCAGCTCACAGGTTATCTCTGGAAACACCATATATTTT. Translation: CASSSQVISGNTIYF.